The 7 T cell receptor beta chains presented below share a single source sample, sequenced in a study of blood T cell repertoires in COVID-19. Assay: immunoSEQ multiplex PCR; the TCRdb copy retains only in-frame clones and omits some. The sample consists of 95,000 to 150,000 clones, approximately 90% of them appearing once. What was sequenced was peripheral blood. Source of these receptors: a man aged 35-49 years with acute or convalescent COVID-19.

The rearrangement uses TRBV3-1 (or the pseudogene TRBV3-2) and TRBJ2-3; 12 positions agree with TRBD2. V lost 5 bases and J lost 6; bases outside the gene matches: 9. This CDR3 region has 16 residues. Germline V gene sequence: CDR1 LGHDT, CDR2 YNNKEL (reference sequence). In DNA form, the CDR3 reads TGTGCCAGCAGCGCCTCGCTAGCGGGGGGGCCTGATACGCAGTATTTT. Protein: CASSASLAGGPDTQYF.

The chain employs TRBV30 and TRBJ1-1; 7 positions match TRBD1. The V gene's germline CDR1 is GTSNPN and CDR2 SVGIG (reference sequence). There are 13 residues in the CDR3. The V and J ends lost 4 bases and 1 base, in that order; junction bases with no gene match: 3. CDR3 DNA sequence: TGTGCCTGGATTGGGACAGCGAACACTGAAGCTTTCTTT. It encodes CAWIGTANTEAFF.

The CDR3 loop is CASSQDLSDQPQHF. CDR3 nucleotide sequence: TGTGCCAGCAGCCAAGATCTCTCTGATCAGCCCCAGCATTTT. The genes are TRBV4-2 and TRBJ1-5; no firm D call. Germline lookup yields CDR1 LGHNA and CDR2 YNFKEQ. The CDR3 spans 14 residues. With 0 bases removed from V and 5 bases from J, the gap between germline ends came to 8 bases.

The rearrangement joins TRBV11-2 to TRBJ2-7; D unresolved. Germline CDR1 and CDR2: SGHAT and FQNNGV. Trimming removed 5 bases from V and 2 bases from J, with 10 bases in between. The CDR3 sequence is 13 residues long. CDR3 in amino acids: CASSPTVTYEQYF. In nucleotides, the CDR3 is TGTGCCAGCAGCCCTACAGTTACCTACGAGCAGTACTTC.

V and J are TRBV3-1 (or the pseudogene TRBV3-2) and TRBJ1-5, with a weak D call TRBD1 (5 bases). Trimming took 4 bases from V and 5 from J, leaving 18 bases between them. Per the germline V gene, CDR1 is LGHDT and CDR2 is YNNKEL (reference sequence). This CDR3 is 16 amino acids long. This chain's CDR3 is CASSPTGTAGDQPQHF. DNA of the CDR3: TGTGCCAGCAGCCCGACCGGGACTGCGGGGGATCAGCCCCAGCATTTT.

This rearrangement joins TRBV19 to TRBJ1-2; 7 bases align to TRBD1. CDR1 and CDR2 (germline): LNHDA, SQIVND (reference sequence). After removal of 10 bases from V and 0 bases from J, the junction contained 5 bases not matched to a gene. This CDR3 is built from 13 residues. The CDR3 sequence is CATSGTANYGYTF. The CDR3 DNA reads TGTGCCACCTCCGGGACAGCTAACTATGGCTACACCTTC.

The chain is built from TRBV7-2 and TRBJ1-6; D is unclear. In germline, CDR1 is SGHTA, CDR2 FQGNSA. V was pared by 5 bases and J by 6 bases, with 17 bases between. This CDR3 is built from 16 residues. The DNA for the CDR3 is TGTGCCAGCAGCCAAAGTAGTGGAGGGTCTAATTCACCCCTCCACTTT. Amino acid sequence: CASSQSSGGSNSPLHF. Full variable domain (remainder filled in from reference TRBV7-2 and TRBJ1-6): GAGVSQSPSNKVTEKGKDVELRCDPISGHTALYWYRQSLGQGLEFLIYFQGNSAPDKSGLPSDRFSAERTGGSVSTLTIQRTQQEDSAVYLCASSQSSGGSNSPLHFGNGTRLTVT.